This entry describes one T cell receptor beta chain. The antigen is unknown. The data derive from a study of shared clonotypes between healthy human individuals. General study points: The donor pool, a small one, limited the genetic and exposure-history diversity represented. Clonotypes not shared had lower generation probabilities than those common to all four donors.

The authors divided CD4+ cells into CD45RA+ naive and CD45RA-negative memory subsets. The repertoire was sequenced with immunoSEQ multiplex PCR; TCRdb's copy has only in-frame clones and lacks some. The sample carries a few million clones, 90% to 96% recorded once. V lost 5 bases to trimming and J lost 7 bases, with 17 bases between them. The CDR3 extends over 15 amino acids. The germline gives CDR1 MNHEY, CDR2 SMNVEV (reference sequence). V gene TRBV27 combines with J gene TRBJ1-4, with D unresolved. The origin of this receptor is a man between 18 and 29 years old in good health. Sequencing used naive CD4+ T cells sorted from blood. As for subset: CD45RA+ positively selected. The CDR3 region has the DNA TGTGCCAGCAGTCCTGGGCAGAATCTCCGTGAAAAACTGTTTTTT. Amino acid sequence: CASSPGQNLREKLFF. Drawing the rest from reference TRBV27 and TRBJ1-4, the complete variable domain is EAQVTQNPRYLITVTGKKLTVTCSQNMNHEYMSWYRQDPGLGLRQIYYSMNVEVTDKGDVPEGYKVSRKEKRNFPLILESPSPNQTSLYFCASSPGQNLREKLFFGSGTQLSVL.